These 18 T cell receptor beta chains were all obtained from the same sample, sequenced in a study of T cells in Graves' hyperthyroidism and ophthalmopathy. RNA transcripts yielded amplified TCR beta CDR3 regions. The TCR CDR3 first-round RT-PCR relied on the HTBI primer set. TCRdb redid the calling of the multiplex PCR reads with MiXCR, one entry per CDR3 protein. The table lists roughly 710,000 distinct CDR3 sequences, over 35% of them singletons. Sequencing used blood. The source of these receptors is a woman in her 40s with Graves' hyperthyroidism.

This clonotype turned up a few times. The genes are TRBV6-1 and TRBJ2-7; D is unclear. The V end lost 2 bases, the J end lost 3 bases, and 8 bases lay between the germline ends. The germline V gene encodes CDR1 MNHNS and CDR2 SASEGT. The CDR3 runs 13 residues. CDR3 protein: CASSESAYYEQYF. The CDR3 region has the DNA TGTGCCAGCAGTGAATCTGCATACTACGAGCAGTACTTC.

Turning to this clonotype: The junction departs from germline at one end; a sequencing error may be responsible. The rearrangement uses TRBV5-4 and TRBJ1-5; TRBD1 aligns across 8 bases. CDR3 length equals 14 residues. The germline V gene has CDR1 SGHNT and CDR2 YYREEE (reference sequence). The CDR3 sequence: CASSNRGFYQPQHF. As DNA, the CDR3 is TGCGCCAGCAGTAACAGGGGGTTCTATCAGCCCCAGCATTTT.

This clonotype was counted at least ten times. The chain links TRBV19 to TRBJ1-4; D not resolved. Trimming cost V 5 bases and J 5 bases, with 9 bases left between them. Germline CDR1 is LNHDA and CDR2 is SQIVND (reference sequence). The CDR3 is made up of 13 amino acids. CDR3 loop: CASSEEVNEKLFF. In nucleotides, the CDR3 is TGTGCCAGTAGTGAAGAAGTCAATGAAAAACTGTTTTTT. The complete variable domain, with remaining parts taken from reference TRBV19 and TRBJ1-4, reads DGGITQSPKYLFRKEGQNVTLSCEQNLNHDAMYWYRQDPGQGLRLIYYSQIVNDFQKGDIAEGYSVSREKKESFPLTVTSAQKNPTAFYLCASSEEVNEKLFFGSGTQLSVL.

In this sample, this clonotype turned up once. This chain uses TRBV4-3 with TRBJ2-7; 9 bases agree with TRBD2. Germline lookup yields CDR1 LGHNA and CDR2 YSLEER. The CDR3 totals 15 residues. V lost 1 base to trimming and J lost 3 bases; unmatched junction nucleotides: 4. Here the CDR3 reads CASSQVTSGFYEQYF. Written as DNA, the CDR3 is TGCGCCAGCAGCCAAGTGACTAGCGGTTTCTACGAGCAGTACTTC.

This clonotype came up many times. V usage is TRBV12-3 or TRBV12-4 and J usage is TRBJ1-3, with TRBD1 as a possible D gene (6 bases). The CDR3 spans 15 residues. The germline V and J ends were trimmed by 6 bases and 4 bases, with 16 bases remaining between them. The CDR3 sequence: CASSNRVSAGNTIYF. The CDR3 DNA sequence: TGTGCCAGCAGCAACAGGGTGTCAGCGGGAAACACCATATATTTT.

This clonotype was detected ten times or more. V and J are TRBV10-1 and TRBJ2-7; D is uncertain. The CDR3 spans 13 residues. Germline lookup yields CDR1 WNHNN and CDR2 SYGVQD (reference sequence). V lost 2 bases and J 0 bases, leaving 5 bases between the germline ends. The CDR3 loop reads CASSEGFSYEQYF. Here the CDR3 DNA reads TGCGCCAGCAGTGAGGGGTTCTCCTACGAGCAGTACTTC.

There are a few counts of this clonotype. The V call is TRBV10-2, the J call TRBJ1-1; D ambiguous. Germline V gene lookup returns CDR1 WSHSY and CDR2 SAAADI. V was pared by 6 bases and J by 4 bases, with 21 bases between. The CDR3 length is 16 residues. The CDR3 nucleotides read TGCGCCAGCAGCCCCTCGAGTGGAGGGTTAGGCACTGAAGCTTTCTTT. This codes for CASSPSSGGLGTEAFF.

The genes are TRBV30 and TRBJ2-7; possible D gene TRBD2, 5 bases. This CDR3 has 11 amino acids. The germline gives CDR1 GTSNPN, CDR2 SVGIG (reference sequence). The V end was cut by 2 bases, the J end by 5 bases, with 7 bases between. The CDR3, as DNA: TGTGCCTGGAGTCGGGGAGACGAGCAGTACTTC. Amino acids: CAWSRGDEQYF.

This clonotype has ten or more counts. The DNA of the CDR3 is TGCAGTGCTAGCGGGAGGGAAGAGACCCAGTACTTC. Translated, it gives CSASGREETQYF. This chain joins TRBV20-1 and TRBJ2-5, with 8 bases matching TRBD2. Germline assignment: CDR1 DFQATT and CDR2 SNEGSKA (reference sequence). The CDR3 has 12 amino acids. V lost 3 bases to trimming and J lost 3 bases; unmatched junction nucleotides: 0.

Regarding this clonotype: This may stem from a read error, because a much larger clone lies one nucleotide away. The chain recombines TRBV2 with TRBJ2-5; TRBD2 aligns across 7 bases. The CDR3 has 13 amino acids. V dropped 4 bases and J dropped 4; count of bases not matched to a gene: 3. Germline V gene sequence: CDR1 SNHLY, CDR2 FYNNEI. In nucleotides, the CDR3 is TGTGCCAGCAGTGGGGAGGGGCGAGAGACCCAGTACTTC. Residues: CASSGEGRETQYF.

This clonotype has a count of ten or more. The rearrangement uses TRBV10-1 and TRBJ2-7; TRBD2 is a possible D gene (5 bases). Germline CDR1 and CDR2: WNHNN and SYGVQD (reference sequence). The CDR3 contains 15 residues. Between the trimmed V and J ends, which lost 5 bases and 3 bases, there was a span of 17 bases. The CDR3 DNA follows: TGCGCCAGCAGTCGGGGTGGCCCTGGCTTCTACGAGCAGTACTTC. Residues: CASSRGGPGFYEQYF.

This clonotype is a singleton in its sample. An end of the junction differs from the germline gene, which may be a read error. CDR3: CASSPDTAEETQHF. The CDR3 DNA reads TGTGCTAGCAGCCCGGACACTGCTGAAGAGACCCAGCACTTC. This chain joins TRBV7-6 and TRBJ2-5, with D tentatively TRBD1 (5 bases). CDR1 is SGHVS, CDR2 FNYEAQ, per germline. This CDR3 is built from 14 residues.

The chain couples TRBV7-2 to TRBJ1-5; D is undetermined. V lost 5 bases, J lost 6 bases, and 17 bases lay in between. Germline loops: CDR1 SGHTA, CDR2 FQGNSA. The length of the CDR3 is 15 residues. DNA of the CDR3: TGTGCCAGCAGCCAGGACCGTATGGGGAGTCAGCCCCAGCATTTT. This gives the protein CASSQDRMGSQPQHF.

CDR3 nucleotides: TGTGCCAGTAGTGCGGGGGGTCATGAAGCTTTCTTT. Translating gives CASSAGGHEAFF. V usage is TRBV19 and J usage is TRBJ1-1; D is possibly TRBD1 (5 bases). V lost 5 bases, J lost 7 bases, and 11 bases lay in between. CDR1 LNHDA and CDR2 SQIVND come from the germline V gene (reference sequence). This CDR3 region has 12 residues. Supplemented by reference TRBV19 and TRBJ1-1, the full variable domain reads DGGITQSPKYLFRKEGQNVTLSCEQNLNHDAMYWYRQDPGQGLRLIYYSQIVNDFQKGDIAEGYSVSREKKESFPLTVTSAQKNPTAFYLCASSAGGHEAFFGQGTRLTVV.

At least ten counts were recorded for this clonotype. The chain is built from TRBV15 and TRBJ2-5; 8 positions agree with TRBD2. Looked up from germline, CDR1 is LNHNV and CDR2 is YYDKDF (reference sequence). V lost 7 bases to trimming and J lost 3 bases; unmatched junction nucleotides: 7. There are 14 residues in the CDR3. The CDR3 reads CATKQREYEETQYF. In DNA, the CDR3 is TGTGCCACCAAGCAGCGGGAGTATGAAGAGACCCAGTACTTC.

The V gene is TRBV7-2, the J gene TRBJ1-1; 8 bases match TRBD1. The CDR3 loop spans 15 amino acids. In germline, CDR1 is SGHTA, CDR2 FQGNSA. V shed 2 bases, J shed 6 bases, and the junction held 8 bases outside the gene matches. In DNA, the CDR3 is TGTGCCAGCAGCTTACACGGACAGGGTGTACCTGAAGCTTTCTTT. Its translation is CASSLHGQGVPEAFF. Complete variable domain (other parts from reference TRBV7-2 and TRBJ1-1): GAGVSQSPSNKVTEKGKDVELRCDPISGHTALYWYRQSLGQGLEFLIYFQGNSAPDKSGLPSDRFSAERTGGSVSTLTIQRTQQEDSAVYLCASSLHGQGVPEAFFGQGTRLTVV.

Points on this clonotype: The germline gene is not matched at one end of the junction; a read error may be the cause. The chain recombines TRBV7-2 with TRBJ2-7; 8 bases agree with TRBD1. Looked up from germline, CDR1 is SGHTA and CDR2 is FQGNSA. The length of the CDR3 is 15 residues. CDR3 protein: CASSQDRTGPYEQYF. The CDR3 DNA reads TGCGCCAGCAGCCAAGATCGGACAGGGCCCTACGAGCAGTACTTC. Supplemented by reference TRBV7-2 and TRBJ2-7, the full variable domain reads GAGVSQSPSNKVTEKGKDVELRCDPISGHTALYWYRQSLGQGLEFLIYFQGNSAPDKSGLPSDRFSAERTGGSVSTLTIQRTQQEDSAVYLCASSQDRTGPYEQYFGPGTRLTVT.

V gene TRBV4-1 combines with J gene TRBJ2-5; 14 nucleotides agree with TRBD2. The germline V gene encodes CDR1 MGHRA and CDR2 YSYEKL. There are 17 residues in the CDR3. V gave up 4 bases and J gave up 7 bases; unmatched junction bases: 11. CDR3 loop: CASSLPRLAGGRATQYF. The CDR3, as DNA: TGCGCCAGCAGCCTCCCCAGACTAGCGGGGGGGCGTGCGACCCAGTACTTC.